One sample yielded the 21 T cell receptor beta chains listed below, sequenced in a study of blood T cell repertoires in COVID-19. Method: immunoSEQ multiplex PCR; TCRdb's copy keeps in-frame clones and lacks some. Among just under 80,000 clones listed, roughly 82% were seen once. Sequencing input: peripheral blood. Receptors were obtained from a human donor in a cohort sampled during active COVID-19.

The gene calls are TRBV6-6 and TRBJ1-5; 7 bases align to TRBD1. Trimming cost V 2 bases and J 9 bases; bases outside gene matches: 10. Germline loops: CDR1 MNHNY, CDR2 SVGAGI (reference sequence). The CDR3 is 15 residues long. This CDR3 is CASSYEGARDGPQHF. CDR3 DNA: TGTGCCAGCAGTTACGAGGGGGCGAGGGACGGGCCCCAGCATTTT.

The chain has TRBV29-1 and TRBJ2-5, with a possible D match to TRBD2 (5 bases). This CDR3 has 11 amino acids. CDR1 is SQVTM and CDR2 is ANQGSEA in the germline V gene. Trimming removed 4 bases at V and 4 bases at J, with 7 bases between. The CDR3 DNA follows: TGCAGCGTTGGGGAGAGAGAGACCCAGTACTTC. The encoded protein is CSVGERETQYF.

This clone has only a few counts. The chain joins TRBV2 to TRBJ2-1; TRBD2 matches at 12 bases. CDR1 and CDR2 from the germline V gene are SNHLY and FYNNEI. The CDR3 contains 17 residues. The trim removed 4 bases at V and 7 bases at J, leaving 11 bases unmatched. In nucleotides, the CDR3 is TGTGCCAGCAGTGTGTCCCCCCTAGCGGGAGGGGGAAATGAGCAGTTCTTC. Protein: CASSVSPLAGGGNEQFF.

This chain joins TRBV6-5 and TRBJ2-7; TRBD1 is a possible D gene (6 bases). Trimming pared 6 bases from V and 2 bases from J, leaving 8 bases between. The CDR3 is made up of 12 amino acids. The germline CDR1 and CDR2 sequences are MNHEY and SVGAGI. CDR3 sequence reads: CASRQGPYEQYF. The CDR3 nucleotides read TGTGCCAGCAGACAGGGACCCTACGAGCAGTACTTC.

The J gene is TRBJ2-3, the V gene TRBV6-6; maybe TRBD2 (6 bases). Germline V CDR1 and CDR2: MNHNY, SVGAGI (reference sequence). Trimming took off 6 bases at V and 3 bases at J, with 10 bases between the two ends. The CDR3 covers 13 residues. The CDR3 sequence: CASSFSGTDTQYF. CDR3 DNA sequence: TGTGCCAGCAGCTTCAGCGGGACAGATACGCAGTATTTT.

This clone was picked up one time. V and J are TRBV4-2 and TRBJ2-7; TRBD2 is a possible D gene (6 bases). Trimming pared 0 bases from V and 5 bases from J, leaving 23 bases between. The CDR3 is 18 residues long. Germline CDR1 and CDR2: LGHNA and YNFKEQ. This CDR3 reads CASSQEKSWGEKSNEQYF. The CDR3 DNA reads TGTGCCAGCAGCCAAGAGAAGTCTTGGGGGGAGAAAAGCAACGAGCAGTACTTC.

The table lists this clone with a few counts. The chain recombines TRBV11-2 with TRBJ1-3; no reliable D call. Per germline, CDR1 SGHAT and CDR2 FQNNGV. The CDR3 runs 15 residues. Trimming cost V 1 base and J 0 bases, with 7 bases left between them. In DNA form, the CDR3 reads TGTGCCAGCAGCTTAGCGCTATCCTCTGGAAACACCATATATTTT. Amino acid sequence: CASSLALSSGNTIYF.

The CDR3 is CASSLRAGYNSPLHF. The DNA of the CDR3 is TGTGCCAGCAGCTTGAGAGCAGGCTATAATTCACCCCTCCACTTT. The rearrangement joins TRBV5-6 to TRBJ1-6; the D is unclear. Germline values: CDR1 SGHDT, CDR2 YYEEEE. V lost 1 base and J 3 bases, leaving 8 bases between the germline ends. This CDR3 has 15 amino acids.

This rearrangement joins TRBV6-5 to TRBJ1-4; possibly TRBD1 for D (6 bases). The germline V and J ends were trimmed by 7 bases and 3 bases, with 15 bases remaining between them. In germline, CDR1 is MNHEY, CDR2 SVGAGI. This CDR3 region has 15 residues. The CDR3 nucleotides are TGTGCCAGCACCAGAAGGGGGGGCGCTAATGAAAAACTGTTTTTT. Its protein product is CASTRRGGANEKLFF.

The chain uses TRBV5-4 and TRBJ1-2; possibly TRBD1 for D (5 bases). This CDR3 comprises 14 residues. CDR1 SGHNT and CDR2 YYREEE come from the germline V gene (reference sequence). Trimming left V 5 bases short and J 8 bases short, with 19 bases between. The CDR3 here is CASSHDSPSGGYTF. CDR3 sequence (DNA): TGTGCCAGCAGTCACGACAGCCCCAGTGGGGGCTACACCTTC.

The chain has TRBV6-4 and TRBJ2-1, with D tentatively TRBD2 (6 bases). Germline V lookup: CDR1 MRHNA, CDR2 SNTAGT. The CDR3 loop spans 14 amino acids. Trimming stripped 6 bases from V and 0 bases from J, with 9 bases between. The DNA for the CDR3 is TGTGCCAGCAGCGAGCGGGCCTCCTACAATGAGCAGTTCTTC. It specifies CASSERASYNEQFF.

The CDR3 sequence is CASSQEFRGASTDTQYF. The CDR3 DNA follows: TGCGCCAGCAGCCAAGAGTTTCGGGGGGCATCCACAGATACGCAGTATTTT. The J gene is TRBJ2-3, the V gene TRBV4-1, with D maybe TRBD2 (7 bases). The germline V gene has CDR1 MGHRA and CDR2 YSYEKL. V was shortened by 0 bases and J by 2 bases, with 15 bases between the two germline ends. The CDR3 loop spans 17 amino acids.

The rearrangement links TRBV18 to TRBJ1-6; D possibly corresponds to TRBD1 (5 bases). V shed 8 bases and J shed 9 bases, with 23 bases lying between them. CDR3 size: 16 residues. CDR1 is KGHSH, CDR2 LQKENI, per germline. The CDR3 sequence is CASHFERGDSRSPLHF. Written as DNA, the CDR3 is TGTGCCAGCCACTTTGAACGGGGGGATTCTCGTTCACCCCTCCACTTT.

The rearrangement joins TRBV5-1 to TRBJ2-3, with 8 bases fitting TRBD1. The germline CDR1 and CDR2 sequences are SGHRS and YFSETQ. V shed 4 bases, J shed 3 bases, and the junction held 10 bases outside the gene matches. The CDR3 consists of 16 residues. CDR3 sequence reads: CASSLRTGTGTDTQYF. For the CDR3, the DNA is TGCGCCAGCAGCCTTCGGACAGGGACCGGGACAGATACGCAGTATTTT.

This clone was detected only a few times. The chain employs TRBV18 and TRBJ2-5; TRBD2 aligns across 14 bases. The J segment lost 2 bases and the V segment lost 2 bases, leaving 1 base of the junction unmatched. Per germline, CDR1 KGHSH and CDR2 LQKENI. This CDR3 has 16 amino acids. CDR3 amino acids: CASSPGLAGGQETQYF. CDR3 nucleotides: TGTGCCAGCTCACCAGGACTAGCGGGGGGACAAGAGACCCAGTACTTC.

The J gene is TRBJ2-5, the V gene TRBV5-1; 10 bases are shared with TRBD2. The V gene's germline CDR1 is SGHRS and CDR2 YFSETQ. The CDR3 spans 16 residues. The V and J ends lost 4 bases and 4 bases, in that order; junction bases with no gene match: 10. The CDR3 DNA reads TGCGCCAGCAGCAGTACTAGCGGGAACGGCGGAGAGACCCAGTACTTC. Its protein is CASSSTSGNGGETQYF.

The chain carries TRBV6-6 and TRBJ2-1, with 7 bases identical to TRBD2. CDR1 and CDR2 from the germline V gene are MNHNY and SVGAGI (reference sequence). The CDR3 has 15 residues. Trimming cost V 8 bases and J 2 bases; bases outside gene matches: 9. Here the CDR3 reads CASCLGSGAYNEQFF. The CDR3, as DNA: TGTGCCAGCTGCCTGGGGAGCGGGGCCTACAATGAGCAGTTCTTC.

The gene calls are TRBV4-1 and TRBJ2-5; D is uncertain. Trimming stripped 0 bases from V and 5 bases from J, with 4 bases between. The CDR3 contains 12 residues. Germline loops: CDR1 MGHRA, CDR2 YSYEKL. This CDR3 is CASSQDRETQYF. CDR3 nucleotides: TGCGCCAGCAGCCAAGATCGGGAGACCCAGTACTTC.

This clone was seen only a few times. The chain combines TRBV10-1 with TRBJ1-4; D remains unclear. Looked up from germline, CDR1 is WNHNN and CDR2 is SYGVQD (reference sequence). Trimming pared 4 bases from V and 5 bases from J, leaving 14 bases between. The CDR3 loop spans 15 amino acids. DNA of the CDR3: TGCGCCAGCAGTGCGGGAACCCCAGGCAATGAAAAACTGTTTTTT. It codes for CASSAGTPGNEKLFF.

This clone has more than one count but fewer than ten. This chain links TRBV7-2 with TRBJ1-5; D is possibly TRBD1 (5 bases). The CDR3 length is 15 residues. The V gene lost 4 bases and the J gene lost 0 bases, with 10 bases spanning the gap. CDR1 is SGHTA, CDR2 FQGNSA, per germline. The CDR3 protein is CASSSAGISNQPQHF. In DNA form, the CDR3 reads TGTGCCAGCAGCTCGGCAGGGATTAGCAATCAGCCCCAGCATTTT.

V usage is TRBV4-1 and J usage is TRBJ2-3; 11 bases are a match to TRBD2. Germline V lookup: CDR1 MGHRA, CDR2 YSYEKL. Germline trimming cut 1 base from V and 9 bases from J; bases unmatched to any gene: 3. This CDR3 contains 14 residues. The CDR3 region has the DNA TGCGCCAGCAGCCAAGTAACTAGCGGGAGAACGCAGTATTTT. Its translation is CASSQVTSGRTQYF.